This T cell receptor (beta chain) was sequenced for a study of blood T cell repertoires in COVID-19 (dated by TCRdb to about 2020). Study-wide context: Collaborator samples came from the United States, Italy and Spain and covered acute and convalescent phases of COVID-19. Samples were obtained from the ongoing ImmuneRACE study (first 160 participants) and from over 1,000 subjects provided by 6 global collaborators. Where HLA class I and class II types were available, the types were taken from metadata supplied by the sample provider, not from assay-based typing. A freely available public database, intended as a resource for researchers studying the immune response to SARS-CoV-2, is where the repertoires were released. Sample metadata almost always included a de-identified subject ID, COVID-19 status, age in years and sex. The dataset comprised deeply sampled blood TCRbeta repertoires from subjects exposed to, actively infected with, or recovered from COVID-19. The prospective study material was composed of cDNA or gDNA derived from T cells, B-cell-depleted T cells, or PBMCs. The full study reports these points: The quantity of clinical and demographic metadata differed by source and by participant and was supplied without curation.

To note about this clone: The clone's antigen remains unknown. The record has no base qualities; no much larger clone is one base away.

TCRbeta CDR3 regions were amplified from genomic DNA using the immunoSEQ Assay, a bias-controlled multiplex PCR. Processing in the source paper ran as follows. Nucleated cell counts per sample were estimated from amplification of reference gene primers within the assay. Sequence reads were collapsed and filtered to measure the absolute abundance of every unique TCRbeta CDR3 rearrangement. For each sample, productive Simpson clonality was calculated as the square root of Simpson's diversity index across productive rearrangements. Here the immuneACCESS table is served through TCRdb, limited to in-frame sequences with V and J called. Missing clones are a known gap in these copies; in checked studies unresolved V genes cover under half, and the rest lacks a known reason. V, J and clone size are those of that table, while D and trimming were read from the DNA. In this sample the table shows about 160,000 clones, around nine tenths of which occur a single time. The top ten clones comprise approximately 10% of the sample.

The CDR3 measures 15 amino acids from cysteine to phenylalanine. This entry keeps only the CDR3 DNA: 45 bases, framed from base 1. Trimming at the junction amounts to 5 bases on V and 4 bases on J, and the germline ends lie 17 bases apart. The germline V gene (reference sequence) sets CDR1 to SEHNR and CDR2 to FQNEAQ. One collaborating source in Seattle enrolled patients during active infection and followed them longitudinally through the course of disease. Whole blood was collected in K2EDTA tubes by collaborating institutions according to the institutions' own protocols. For TCRbeta analysis, collaborators shipped samples as frozen whole blood, isolated PBMCs, or DNA extracted from either of those sample types.

The chain uses TRBV7-9 and TRBJ2-5, and TRBD2 may be the D gene, going by 6 matching bases. The receptor was derived from a woman in her sixties or seventies with COVID-19, enrolled during active disease. The sequenced sample was peripheral blood. The CDR3 protein: CASSLFGRGRETQYF. The nucleotide sequence is given as TGTGCCAGCAGCCTTTTTGGGCGGGGTCGAGAGACCCAGTACTTC. Beyond the CDR3, the reference TRBV7-9 and TRBJ2-5 genes provide the residues; the full variable domain reads: DTGVSQNPRHKITKRGQNVTFRCDPISEHNRLYWYRQTLGQGPEFLTYFQNEAQLEKSRLLSDRFSAERPKGSFSTLEIQRTEQGDSAMYLCASSLFGRGRETQYFGPGTRLLVL.